The clone carrying this T cell receptor beta chain was recorded a few times. Its antigen is currently unknown. Germline CDR1 reads DFQATT; CDR2 reads SNEGSKA (reference sequence). The CDR3 consists of 17 residues. V lost 2 bases, J lost 0 bases, and 16 bases lay in between. This sample was taken from a study of Graves' ophthalmopathy and Graves' hyperthyroidism. Points from the study as a whole: Ophthalmopathy cases were distinguished from stable hyperthyroidism by a 13-signature model, reaching 87.88% sensitivity and 81.08% specificity. The blood repertoire also included most expanded thyroid clonotypes above 0.001 frequency.

TCR beta CDR3 regions were amplified from RNA transcripts. Scientists carried out first-round RT-PCR using HTBI primers and then a second-round multiplex PCR. Each CDR3 protein is one row after TCRdb ran MiXCR on the multiplex PCR reads. The sample lists just over 600,000 distinct CDR3 sequences; 22% were seen once. Patients were excluded if they had other autoimmune diseases or uncontrolled infections, and likewise if pregnancy or lactation applied. The chain couples TRBV20-1 to TRBJ2-2, with D unclear. The sequence derives from a woman younger than 30 with stable Graves' hyperthyroidism. Some clones in this sample may be carry-over from other donors' samples. Material for sequencing was peripheral blood. Here the CDR3 reads CSARRPYGDSNTGELFF. In nucleotides, the CDR3 is TGCAGTGCTAGACGCCCCTACGGCGATTCGAACACCGGGGAGCTGTTTTTT.